The 6 T cell receptor beta chains below all came from one sample that was sequenced in a study of human T cells and chemical hapten exposure. Each CDR3 protein is one row after TCRdb ran MiXCR on the RACE reads. The repertoire consists of a few hundred thousand distinct CDR3 sequences, with about 5% occurring once and the leading ten covering over 6.5%. Time point noted: pre-sensitization, week 0. Treatment denoted: therapeutic diphenylcyclopropenone sensitization with weekly scalp DPC. Sequenced here: whole blood, sampled in connection with sensitization to the hapten diphenylcyclopropenone (DPC). The receptor set was obtained from a young woman with alopecia areata. Some clones in this sample may be carry-over from other donors' samples.

This clonotype was seen only a few times. The chain combines TRBV6-2 or TRBV6-3 with TRBJ1-2; 7 bases are shared with TRBD1. V shed 0 bases and J 8 bases; nucleotides not matched to a gene: 9. Germline CDR1 and CDR2: MNHEY and SVGEGT. The CDR3 extends over 15 amino acids. Here the CDR3 reads CASSYSARQGIGYTF. DNA of the CDR3: TGTGCCAGCAGTTACTCCGCCCGACAGGGCATCGGCTACACCTTC.

This clonotype was recorded at least ten times. The chain has TRBV6-5 and TRBJ1-5; 10 bases fit TRBD1. CDR3 length: 16 residues. V trimming: 8 bases; J trimming: 3 bases; junction bases outside the gene matches: 10. Germline V CDR1 and CDR2: MNHEY, SVGAGI. The CDR3, as DNA: TGTGCCAGCGGTGAAGGACAGGGGGAACTCAATCAGCCCCAGCATTTT. Translation: CASGEGQGELNQPQHF.

In this sample, this clonotype turned up a few times. V is TRBV6-4 and J is TRBJ2-7; TRBD1 is a possible D gene (6 bases). CDR1 MRHNA and CDR2 SNTAGT come from the germline V gene. Trimming took off 0 bases at V and 6 bases at J, with 6 bases between the two ends. CDR3 length: 12 residues. DNA for the CDR3: TGTGCCAGCAGTGACTCAGGGGGCGAGCAGTACTTC. As protein: CASSDSGGEQYF.

This clonotype was seen at least ten times. The CDR3 DNA is TGTGCCAGCAGCCGCAGGGTTTCGGACTCACCCCTCCACTTT. Amino acid sequence: CASSRRVSDSPLHF. J is TRBJ1-6 and V is TRBV6-6; perhaps TRBD1 as D (5 bases). The V gene lost 6 bases and the J gene lost 10 bases, with 16 bases spanning the gap. CDR1 MNHNY and CDR2 SVGAGI come from the germline V gene (reference sequence). This CDR3 has 14 residues.

V is TRBV12-3 or TRBV12-4 and J is TRBJ2-1; TRBD2 matches at 8 bases. After removal of 6 bases from V and 7 bases from J, the junction contained 11 bases not matched to a gene. The CDR3 spans 15 residues. The CDR3 sequence: CASRTRGGLINEQFF. The CDR3 coding sequence is TGTGCCAGCAGAACTCGGGGGGGCCTCATAAATGAGCAGTTCTTC.

This clonotype was observed many times. The V and J genes are TRBV7-3 and TRBJ2-6; D gene ambiguous. The V end was cut by 1 base, the J end by 4 bases, with 11 bases between. The V gene's germline CDR1 is SGHTA and CDR2 FQGTGA. This CDR3 spans 16 amino acids. CDR3 in DNA: TGTGCCAGCAGCTTAAGACCATTGGTCGGGGCCAACGTCCTGACTTTC. Translating gives CASSLRPLVGANVLTF.